This passage covers 9 T cell receptor beta chains from one sample sequenced in a study of blood T cell repertoires in COVID-19. This table comes from immunoSEQ multiplex PCR, and its TCRdb copy is limited to in-frame clones, with some not included. The data contain about 200,000 clones, 70% to 90% of them singletons. Sample: peripheral blood. The source is a woman aged 45-60 years with COVID-19, enrolled during active disease.

The gene calls are TRBV4-2 and TRBJ1-4; D uncertain. The CDR3 sequence is 17 residues long. V lost 0 bases to trimming and J lost 2 bases, with 13 bases between them. Germline CDR1 and CDR2: LGHNA and YNFKEQ. The CDR3 loop is CASSQDGLMRTNEKLFF. The CDR3 nucleotides are TGTGCCAGCAGCCAAGATGGGTTGATGAGGACTAATGAAAAACTGTTTTTT.

The rearrangement links TRBV30 to TRBJ1-6; 12 nucleotides line up with TRBD1. Trimming took 8 bases from V and 7 from J; bases not matched to a gene: 12. Germline V gene lookup returns CDR1 GTSNPN and CDR2 SVGIG (reference sequence). The CDR3 contains 16 residues. CDR3 in DNA: TGTGCCACGGAGGGGGTTGGGACAGGGGGCAATTCACCCCTCCACTTT. Protein: CATEGVGTGGNSPLHF. Full variable domain (missing parts from reference TRBV30 and TRBJ1-6): SQTIHQWPATLVQPVGSPLSLECTVEGTSNPNLYWYRQAAGRGLQLLFYSVGIGQISSEVPQNLSASRPQDRQFILSSKKLLLSDSGFYLCATEGVGTGGNSPLHFGNGTRLTVT.

The V gene is TRBV19, the J gene TRBJ1-5; D possibly corresponds to TRBD1 (5 bases). The CDR3 sequence is 15 residues long. Germline CDR1 is LNHDA and CDR2 is SQIVND (reference sequence). The V and J ends lost 1 base and 9 bases respectively, with 16 bases between them. The CDR3 DNA reads as TGTGCCAGTAGTATAGTTGCGGACATTCAGTGGCCCCAGCATTTT. Its translation is CASSIVADIQWPQHF.

The V gene is TRBV10-3, the J gene TRBJ1-2; 9 bases agree with TRBD1. Trimming took 4 bases from V and 8 from J; bases not matched to a gene: 5. Germline CDR1 is ENHRY and CDR2 is SYGVKD. This CDR3 contains 13 residues. The CDR3 nucleotides are TGTGCCATCAGTGGACAGGGGGGAGAAGGCTACACCTTC. Its translation is CAISGQGGEGYTF.

The chain carries TRBV5-5 and TRBJ1-2; the D gene is possibly TRBD1 (6 bases). Germline CDR1 is SGHKS and CDR2 is YYEKEE (reference sequence). The ends were cut back, 4 bases at V and 4 bases at J, with 14 bases in the middle. The CDR3 has 14 amino acids. For the CDR3, the DNA is TGTGCCAGCAGCGCGGACAGCACAGTCTATGGCTACACCTTC. Its protein product is CASSADSTVYGYTF.

The CDR3 here is CATRGTGSYGYTF. CDR3 in DNA: TGTGCCACCAGGGGGACAGGATCCTATGGCTACACCTTC. This sequence joins TRBV24-1 and TRBJ1-2; 8 positions match TRBD1. CDR3 length: 13 amino acids. V gave up 7 bases and J gave up 4 bases; unmatched junction bases: 4. Germline V CDR1 and CDR2: KGHDR, SFDVKD.

This clone was recorded a few times. The chain is built from TRBV19 and TRBJ2-3; 8 bases are a match to TRBD2. CDR1 and CDR2 (germline): LNHDA, SQIVND (reference sequence). The CDR3 length is 14 residues. V lost 6 bases to trimming and J lost 0 bases; unmatched junction nucleotides: 2. CDR3 sequence (DNA): TGTGCCAGTAGGCGGGGGGCTAGCACAGATACGCAGTATTTT. Translation gives CASRRGASTDTQYF.

V gene TRBV5-5 combines with J gene TRBJ2-4; 7 bases are a match to TRBD1. This CDR3 is 15 amino acids long. Looked up from germline, CDR1 is SGHKS and CDR2 is YYEKEE (reference sequence). Trimming at V came to 0 bases and at J to 8 bases, leaving 8 bases not matched to a gene. DNA for the CDR3: TGTGCCAGCAGCTTGGCCGGACAGGTGACGGACATTCAGTACTTC. This encodes CASSLAGQVTDIQYF.

The chain uses TRBV18 and TRBJ2-3, with TRBD2 identical over 7 bases. The junction had 18 bases not matched to a gene; V was cut back by 6 bases and J by 3 bases. The germline V gene has CDR1 KGHSH and CDR2 LQKENI. The CDR3 is 18 residues long. DNA of the CDR3: TGTGCCAGCTCCCTCAGGAGCGGGGACGGATTTAATACAGATACGCAGTATTTT. Translated: CASSLRSGDGFNTDTQYF. Supplemented by reference TRBV18 and TRBJ2-3, the full variable domain reads NAGVMQNPRHLVRRRGQEARLRCSPMKGHSHVYWYRQLPEEGLKFMVYLQKENIIDESGMPKERFSAEFPKEGPSILRIQQVVRGDSAAYFCASSLRSGDGFNTDTQYFGPGTRLTVL.